A single sample gave rise to the 30 T cell receptor beta chains below, sequenced in a study of cytomegalovirus exposure and HLA in healthy donors. The primer mix had 60 Vbeta and 13 Jbeta primers. TCRdb's table, derived via immunoSEQ multiplex PCR, lists solely in-frame clones and lacks some. The sample shows 100,000 to 150,000 clones, roughly 82% of them seen only once. The sequenced material came from PBMCs. The receptors originated from a man aged 50 or older in good health and CMV-seronegative.

This rearrangement joins TRBV5-1 to TRBJ1-1; 10 bases are shared with TRBD1. CDR3 length: 15 residues. Germline V gives CDR1 SGHRS, CDR2 YFSETQ. The V segment lost 4 bases and the J segment 1 base; nucleotides outside the gene matches: 4. CDR3 protein: CASSPRTGGNTEAFF. The CDR3 region has the DNA TGCGCCAGCAGCCCCCGGACAGGGGGGAACACTGAAGCTTTCTTT. Supplemented by reference TRBV5-1 and TRBJ1-1, the full variable domain reads KAGVTQTPRYLIKTRGQQVTLSCSPISGHRSVSWYQQTPGQGLQFLFEYFSETQRNKGNFPGRFSGRQFSNSRSEMNVSTLELGDSALYLCASSPRTGGNTEAFFGQGTRLTVV.

The V gene is TRBV2, the J gene TRBJ2-2, with TRBD2 matching 11 bases. Germline loops: CDR1 SNHLY, CDR2 FYNNEI. This CDR3 region has 14 residues. Losses at the gene ends were 7 bases for V and 5 bases for J; bases not matched to a gene: 3. CDR3 sequence (DNA): TGTGCCAGCACCCGACTAGCGGGGACCGGGGAGCTGTTTTTT. Translation gives CASTRLAGTGELFF.

V usage is TRBV19 and J usage is TRBJ1-1; 8 positions agree with TRBD1. Trimming cost V 3 bases and J 5 bases; bases outside gene matches: 2. The germline V gene has CDR1 LNHDA and CDR2 SQIVND (reference sequence). The CDR3 is 13 amino acids. As DNA, the CDR3 is TGTGCCAGTAGTATTGGACAGGGAACTGAAGCTTTCTTT. Amino acid sequence: CASSIGQGTEAFF.

The genes are TRBV11-2 and TRBJ1-2; the match to TRBD1 covers 7 bases. V was pared by 3 bases and J by 5 bases, with 0 bases of the junction left unmatched. Looked up from germline, CDR1 is SGHAT and CDR2 is FQNNGV. The CDR3 is made up of 12 amino acids. CDR3 residues: CASSFRGYGYTF. As DNA, the CDR3 is TGTGCCAGCAGCTTCAGGGGGTATGGCTACACCTTC.

The rearrangement links TRBV7-9 to TRBJ1-1; 8 bases are shared with TRBD1. The CDR3 length is 17 residues. CDR1 SEHNR and CDR2 FQNEAQ come from the germline V gene (reference sequence). V was clipped by 6 bases and J by 0 bases; unmatched bases: 12. CDR3 nucleotides: TGTGCCAGCAGGGGACAGGTGAAAGAATCTATGAACACTGAAGCTTTCTTT. It is translated as CASRGQVKESMNTEAFF.

The gene calls are TRBV2 and TRBJ2-3; TRBD2 aligns across 10 bases. The CDR3 sequence is 16 residues long. J gave up 1 base and V 7 bases, and 8 bases lay outside the gene matches. Germline CDR1 reads SNHLY; CDR2 reads FYNNEI. CDR3 bases: TGTGCCAGCATTTCTAGCGGGGGAGGCGGCACAGATACGCAGTATTTT. Protein product: CASISSGGGGTDTQYF.

This sequence joins TRBV11-1 and TRBJ1-1; 7 bases map to TRBD1. Germline V gene lookup returns CDR1 SGHAT and CDR2 FQDESV (reference sequence). This CDR3 spans 15 amino acids. V dropped 5 bases and J dropped 1; count of bases not matched to a gene: 7. The CDR3 DNA reads as TGTGCCAGCAGCCCCAGACGGACAGGGAACACTGAAGCTTTCTTT. Its translation is CASSPRRTGNTEAFF.

The chain recombines TRBV14 with TRBJ1-5; the D gene is possibly TRBD1 (6 bases). Trimming shortened V by 4 bases and J by 6 bases, and 13 bases separated the two germline ends. This CDR3 has 14 residues. CDR1 SGHDN and CDR2 FVKESK come from the germline V gene. For the CDR3, the DNA is TGTGCCAGCAGCCCCGGGACAAGTGGTCAGCCCCAGCATTTT. This sequence encodes CASSPGTSGQPQHF. Filled out from reference TRBV14 and TRBJ1-5, the complete variable domain reads EAGVTQFPSHSVIEKGQTVTLRCDPISGHDNLYWYRRVMGKEIKFLLHFVKESKQDESGMPNNRFLAERTGGTYSTLKVQPAELEDSGVYFCASSPGTSGQPQHFGDGTRLSIL.

In this sample, this clone turned up a few times. V usage is TRBV28 and J usage is TRBJ1-2, with TRBD1 identical over 7 bases. The CDR3 contains 12 residues. The junction had 0 bases not matched to a gene; V was cut back by 5 bases and J by 3 bases. Germline loops: CDR1 MDHEN, CDR2 SYDVKM. In DNA, the CDR3 is TGTGCCAGCAGTGACAGGGACTATGGCTACACCTTC. Translation: CASSDRDYGYTF.

The chain combines TRBV18 with TRBJ1-1, with 9 bases aligning to TRBD1. This CDR3 has 14 amino acids. Germline V gives CDR1 KGHSH, CDR2 LQKENI. V trimming: 2 bases; J trimming: 5 bases; junction bases outside the gene matches: 3. Written as DNA, the CDR3 is TGTGCCAGCTCACCATGGGGACAGGGTACTGAAGCTTTCTTT. Protein: CASSPWGQGTEAFF.

The genes are TRBV7-9 and TRBJ2-7, with a tentative D call TRBD1 (6 bases). V gave up 2 bases and J gave up 3 bases, with 14 bases separating them. Per germline, CDR1 SEHNR and CDR2 FQNEAQ (reference sequence). The CDR3 is made up of 15 amino acids. CDR3 in amino acids: CASSLLRRGSYEQYF. In DNA form, the CDR3 reads TGTGCCAGCAGCTTACTTCGTAGGGGGAGCTACGAGCAGTACTTC.

The chain has TRBV6-5 and TRBJ2-3, with 11 bases lining up with TRBD2. CDR1 is MNHEY and CDR2 is SVGAGI in the germline V gene. The CDR3 runs 16 residues. The V and J ends lost 4 bases and 0 bases, in that order; junction bases with no gene match: 3. CDR3 DNA: TGTGCCAGCAGTTTCACTAGCGGGGGTAGCACAGATACGCAGTATTTT. Amino acid sequence: CASSFTSGGSTDTQYF.

This chain connects TRBV7-9 to TRBJ1-1; D gene ambiguous. Per germline, CDR1 SEHNR and CDR2 FQNEAQ (reference sequence). V lost 4 bases, J lost 2 bases, and 8 bases lay in between. The CDR3 length is 13 residues. DNA for the CDR3: TGTGCCAGCAGCTCTGGAGAAAACACTGAAGCTTTCTTT. Translated: CASSSGENTEAFF.

V gene TRBV6-1 combines with J gene TRBJ1-2; tentative D call: TRBD1 (5 bases). Trimming left V 4 bases short and J 7 bases short, with 19 bases between. CDR3 length: 15 residues. From germline, CDR1 is MNHNS and CDR2 SASEGT. In nucleotides, the CDR3 is TGTGCCAGCAGTGTTTTAGTAGGAGGGACCGGTGGCTACACCTTC. As protein: CASSVLVGGTGGYTF.

This rearrangement joins TRBV18 to TRBJ2-2; 8 bases match TRBD1. J lost 1 base, V lost 5 bases, and 3 bases had no gene match. Germline V gene data show CDR1 as KGHSH and CDR2 as LQKENI. The CDR3 runs 15 residues. CDR3 region: CASSTGTGNTGELFF. As DNA, the CDR3 is TGTGCCAGCTCAACCGGGACAGGGAACACCGGGGAGCTGTTTTTT.

CDR3 residues: CSVTLAGGNEQFF. CDR3 in DNA: TGCAGCGTCACCCTTGCGGGGGGAAATGAGCAGTTCTTC. V is TRBV29-1 and J is TRBJ2-1; 8 bases align to TRBD2. There are 13 residues in the CDR3. The V gene end was trimmed by 6 bases and the J gene end by 7 bases; junction bases not matched to a gene: 8. Germline V gene sequence: CDR1 SQVTM, CDR2 ANQGSEA.

V usage is TRBV5-6 and J usage is TRBJ2-1; 13 positions match TRBD2. Germline V lookup: CDR1 SGHDT, CDR2 YYEEEE. V shed 4 bases and J 4 bases; nucleotides not matched to a gene: 11. This CDR3 comprises 18 residues. The CDR3 DNA is TGTGCCAGCAGCAAGGGACTAGCGGGGACCTCCCCGTACAATGAGCAGTTCTTC. Amino acid sequence: CASSKGLAGTSPYNEQFF.

The chain carries TRBV5-1 and TRBJ2-3; the D is unclear. Trimming pared 3 bases from V and 2 bases from J, leaving 10 bases between. This CDR3 has 14 amino acids. The germline gives CDR1 SGHRS, CDR2 YFSETQ. CDR3 in amino acids: CASSSRSPTDTQYF. CDR3 nucleotides: TGCGCCAGCAGCTCCCGGTCCCCCACAGATACGCAGTATTTT. The full variable domain, with the rest looked up from reference TRBV5-1 and TRBJ2-3, is KAGVTQTPRYLIKTRGQQVTLSCSPISGHRSVSWYQQTPGQGLQFLFEYFSETQRNKGNFPGRFSGRQFSNSRSEMNVSTLELGDSALYLCASSSRSPTDTQYFGPGTRLTVL.

V and J are TRBV2 and TRBJ1-1; D is perhaps TRBD1 (6 bases). V was shortened by 9 bases and J by 4 bases, with 6 bases between the two germline ends. Germline V CDR1 and CDR2: SNHLY, FYNNEI. The CDR3 consists of 10 residues. CDR3 in amino acids: CARGGTEAFF. The CDR3 bases are TGTGCCAGAGGGGGCACTGAAGCTTTCTTT.

The chain employs TRBV6-5 and TRBJ1-2, with 7 bases lining up with TRBD1. This CDR3 is 13 amino acids long. After removal of 2 bases from V and 8 bases from J, the junction contained 5 bases not matched to a gene. The germline V gene encodes CDR1 MNHEY and CDR2 SVGAGI. The CDR3 region is CASSYTGVRGYTF. The CDR3, as DNA: TGTGCCAGCAGTTACACAGGGGTTCGAGGCTACACCTTC.

V is TRBV5-1 and J is TRBJ2-1; 7 bases agree with TRBD2. J gave up 7 bases and V 0 bases, and 7 bases lay outside the gene matches. This CDR3 comprises 15 residues. CDR1 and CDR2 (germline): SGHRS, YFSETQ. In DNA, the CDR3 is TGCGCCAGCAGCTTGGAGTGGGGGGGAGGAAATGAGCAGTTCTTC. It codes for CASSLEWGGGNEQFF.

The chain is built from TRBV19 and TRBJ1-3, with D perhaps matching TRBD1 (5 bases). Trimming removed 7 bases from V and 2 bases from J, with 21 bases in between. Germline V gene data show CDR1 as LNHDA and CDR2 as SQIVND (reference sequence). The CDR3 consists of 17 residues. Here the CDR3 reads CASKDSGGVNAGNTIYF. The CDR3 DNA is TGTGCCAGTAAGGATTCCGGGGGAGTCAACGCTGGAAACACCATATATTTT. Complete variable domain (other parts from reference TRBV19 and TRBJ1-3): DGGITQSPKYLFRKEGQNVTLSCEQNLNHDAMYWYRQDPGQGLRLIYYSQIVNDFQKGDIAEGYSVSREKKESFPLTVTSAQKNPTAFYLCASKDSGGVNAGNTIYFGEGSWLTVV.

The gene calls are TRBV9 and TRBJ2-7, with D possibly TRBD2 on 5 matching bases. Trimming shortened V by 0 bases and J by 0 bases, and 10 bases separated the two germline ends. The CDR3 loop spans 15 amino acids. The germline gives CDR1 SGDLS, CDR2 YYNGEE. The CDR3 region is CASSVESGGSYEQYF. As DNA, the CDR3 is TGTGCCAGCAGCGTAGAATCAGGAGGCTCCTACGAGCAGTACTTC.

The V and J genes are TRBV5-6 and TRBJ1-2; no clear D. The ends were cut back, 2 bases at V and 0 bases at J, with 5 bases in the middle. CDR3 length: 13 amino acids. The germline CDR1 and CDR2 sequences are SGHDT and YYEEEE. The CDR3 nucleotides read TGTGCCAGCAGCTTTGGCACTAACTATGGCTACACCTTC. This encodes CASSFGTNYGYTF.

The chain combines TRBV6-1 with TRBJ1-2, with TRBD1 matching 7 bases. The ends lost 6 bases at V and 4 bases at J; junction bases unmatched: 5. The length of the CDR3 is 13 residues. Germline V gives CDR1 MNHNS, CDR2 SASEGT. The CDR3, as DNA: TGTGCCAGCAGCAGTGGACAGGTCTATGGCTACACCTTC. Protein sequence: CASSSGQVYGYTF.

The chain links TRBV5-1 to TRBJ2-5; a weak D match, TRBD2 (7 bases). V was trimmed by 0 bases and J by 4 bases, leaving 13 bases between them. The CDR3 runs 15 residues. Germline CDR1 reads SGHRS; CDR2 reads YFSETQ. CDR3 in DNA: TGCGCCAGCAGCTTGGCCGCGGGGGCTGGAGAGACCCAGTACTTC. Translated: CASSLAAGAGETQYF.

The genes are TRBV6-5 and TRBJ1-2; D is uncertain. The CDR3 runs to 15 residues. Between the trimmed V and J ends, which lost 4 bases and 7 bases, there was a span of 19 bases. In germline, CDR1 is MNHEY, CDR2 SVGAGI. Here the CDR3 DNA reads TGTGCCAGCAGTTCATCCTGGGCGGGCCTGTTTGGCTACACCTTC. Protein product: CASSSSWAGLFGYTF.

The V call is TRBV7-2, the J call TRBJ2-1, with 8 nucleotides matching TRBD2. In germline, CDR1 is SGHTA, CDR2 FQGNSA. This CDR3 has 15 residues. J gave up 1 base and V 5 bases, and 4 bases lay outside the gene matches. CDR3 sequence: CASSESGGSYNEQFF. The DNA for the CDR3 is TGTGCCAGCAGCGAGAGCGGGGGATCCTACAATGAGCAGTTCTTC.

The gene calls are TRBV9 and TRBJ2-1; possibly TRBD1 for D (6 bases). CDR3 size: 14 residues. Germline-derived CDR1 and CDR2 are SGDLS and YYNGEE. The V gene lost 1 base and the J gene lost 7 bases, with 12 bases spanning the gap. The CDR3 nucleotides are TGTGCCAGCAGCGTATTATCGCAGGGGAATGAGCAGTTCTTC. This encodes CASSVLSQGNEQFF.

The gene calls are TRBV15 and TRBJ2-2, with 7 positions matching TRBD2. The CDR3 totals 18 residues. J was trimmed by 1 base and V by 0 bases; bases with no gene match: 8. The germline V gene has CDR1 LNHNV and CDR2 YYDKDF (reference sequence). The CDR3 reads CATSRDPRLAVNTGELFF. Written as DNA, the CDR3 is TGTGCCACCAGCAGAGATCCCCGGCTAGCGGTGAACACCGGGGAGCTGTTTTTT. Drawing the rest from reference TRBV15 and TRBJ2-2, the complete variable domain is DAMVIQNPRYQVTQFGKPVTLSCSQTLNHNVMYWYQQKSSQAPKLLFHYYDKDFNNEADTPDNFQSRRPNTSFCFLDIRSPGLGDTAMYLCATSRDPRLAVNTGELFFGEGSRLTVL.